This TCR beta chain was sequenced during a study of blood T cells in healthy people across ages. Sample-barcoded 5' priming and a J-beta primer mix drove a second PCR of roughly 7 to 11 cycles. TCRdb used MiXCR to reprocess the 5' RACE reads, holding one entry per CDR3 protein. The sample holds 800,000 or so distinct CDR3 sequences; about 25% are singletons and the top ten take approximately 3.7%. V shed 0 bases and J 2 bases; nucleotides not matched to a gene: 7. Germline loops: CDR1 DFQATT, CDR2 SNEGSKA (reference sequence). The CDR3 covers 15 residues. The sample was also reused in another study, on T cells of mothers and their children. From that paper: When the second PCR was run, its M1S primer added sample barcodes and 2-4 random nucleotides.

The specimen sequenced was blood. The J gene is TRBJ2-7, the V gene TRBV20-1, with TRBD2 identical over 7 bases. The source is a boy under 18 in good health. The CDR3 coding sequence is TGCAGTGCTAGAGATTCGGCGGGAGCGGCCTACGAGCAGTACTTC. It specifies CSARDSAGAAYEQYF.